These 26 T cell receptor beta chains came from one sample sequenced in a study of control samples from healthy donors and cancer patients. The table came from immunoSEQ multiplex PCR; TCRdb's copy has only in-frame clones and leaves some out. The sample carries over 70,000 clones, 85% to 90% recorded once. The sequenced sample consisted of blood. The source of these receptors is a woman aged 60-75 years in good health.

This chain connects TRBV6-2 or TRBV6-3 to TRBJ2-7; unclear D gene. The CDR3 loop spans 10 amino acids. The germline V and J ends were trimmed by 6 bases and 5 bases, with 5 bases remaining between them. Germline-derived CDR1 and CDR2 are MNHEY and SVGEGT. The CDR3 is CASSSHEQYF. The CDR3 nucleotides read TGTGCCAGCAGCTCGCACGAGCAGTACTTC.

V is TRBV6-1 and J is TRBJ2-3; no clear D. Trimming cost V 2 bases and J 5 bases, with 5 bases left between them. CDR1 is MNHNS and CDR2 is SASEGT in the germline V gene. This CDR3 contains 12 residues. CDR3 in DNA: TGTGCCAGCAGTGAATCGGGAGATACGCAGTATTTT. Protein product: CASSESGDTQYF.

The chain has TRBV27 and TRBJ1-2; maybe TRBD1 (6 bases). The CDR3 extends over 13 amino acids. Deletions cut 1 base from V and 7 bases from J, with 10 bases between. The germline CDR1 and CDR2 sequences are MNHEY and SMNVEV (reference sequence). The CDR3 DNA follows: TGTGCCAGCAGTTTATTAGGGGGTACTGGCTACACCTTC. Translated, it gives CASSLLGGTGYTF.

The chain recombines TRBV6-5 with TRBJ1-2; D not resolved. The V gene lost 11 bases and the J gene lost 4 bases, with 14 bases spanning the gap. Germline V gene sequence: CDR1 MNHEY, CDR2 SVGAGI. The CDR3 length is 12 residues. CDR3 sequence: CASRGAFYGYTF. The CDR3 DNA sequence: TGTGCCTCTCGGGGAGCGTTCTATGGCTACACCTTC.

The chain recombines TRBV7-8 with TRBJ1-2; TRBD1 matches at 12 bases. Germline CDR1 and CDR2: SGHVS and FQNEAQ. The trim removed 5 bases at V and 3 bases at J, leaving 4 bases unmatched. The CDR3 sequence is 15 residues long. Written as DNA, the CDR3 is TGTGCCAGCAGCCCCCGGGACAGGGGGCACTATGGCTACACCTTC. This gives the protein CASSPRDRGHYGYTF.

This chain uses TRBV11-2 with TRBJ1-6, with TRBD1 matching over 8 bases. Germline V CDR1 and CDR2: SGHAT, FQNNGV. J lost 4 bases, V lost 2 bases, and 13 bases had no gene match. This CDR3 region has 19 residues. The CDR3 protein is CASSLTRQGYRGYNSPLHF. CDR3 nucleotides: TGTGCCAGCAGCTTAACGCGACAGGGGTATAGGGGTTATAATTCACCCCTCCACTTT.

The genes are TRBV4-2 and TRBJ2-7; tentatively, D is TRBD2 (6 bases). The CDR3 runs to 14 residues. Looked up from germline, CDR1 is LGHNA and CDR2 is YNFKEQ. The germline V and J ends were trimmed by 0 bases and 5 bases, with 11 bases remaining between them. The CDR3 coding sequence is TGTGCCAGCAGCCAAGATCCCAGGGAGGACGAGCAGTACTTC. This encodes CASSQDPREDEQYF.

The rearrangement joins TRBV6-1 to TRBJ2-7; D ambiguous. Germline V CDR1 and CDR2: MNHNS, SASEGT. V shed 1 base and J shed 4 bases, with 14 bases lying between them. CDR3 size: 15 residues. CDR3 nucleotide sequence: TGTGCCAGCAGTGAAGGGGCCACCACGAGGTACGAGCAGTACTTC. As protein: CASSEGATTRYEQYF.

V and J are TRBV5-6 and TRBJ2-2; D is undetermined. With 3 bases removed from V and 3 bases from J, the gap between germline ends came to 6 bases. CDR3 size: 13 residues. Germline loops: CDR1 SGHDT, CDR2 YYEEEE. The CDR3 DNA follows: TGTGCCAGCAGCTCCACGCACACCGGGGAGCTGTTTTTT. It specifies CASSSTHTGELFF.

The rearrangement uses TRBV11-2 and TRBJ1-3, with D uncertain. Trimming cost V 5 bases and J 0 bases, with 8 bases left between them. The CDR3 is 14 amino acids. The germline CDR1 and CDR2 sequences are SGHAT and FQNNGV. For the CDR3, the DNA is TGTGCCAGCAGCAGGACCGGCTCTGGAAACACCATATATTTT. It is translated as CASSRTGSGNTIYF.

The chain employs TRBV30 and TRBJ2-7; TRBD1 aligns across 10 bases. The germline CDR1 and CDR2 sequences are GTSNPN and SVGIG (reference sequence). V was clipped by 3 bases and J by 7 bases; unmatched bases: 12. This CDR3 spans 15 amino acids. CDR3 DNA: TGTGCCTGGAGACATCGGGACAGGGGCCCCTCGGAGCAGTACTTC. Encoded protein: CAWRHRDRGPSEQYF. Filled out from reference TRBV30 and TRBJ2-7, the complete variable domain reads SQTIHQWPATLVQPVGSPLSLECTVEGTSNPNLYWYRQAAGRGLQLLFYSVGIGQISSEVPQNLSASRPQDRQFILSSKKLLLSDSGFYLCAWRHRDRGPSEQYFGPGTRLTVT.

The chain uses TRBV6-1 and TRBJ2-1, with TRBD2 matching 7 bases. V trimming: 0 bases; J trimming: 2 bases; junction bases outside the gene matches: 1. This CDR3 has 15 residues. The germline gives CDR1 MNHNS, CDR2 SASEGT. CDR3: CASSEAAGTYNEQFF. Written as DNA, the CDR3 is TGTGCCAGCAGTGAAGCAGCGGGAACCTACAATGAGCAGTTCTTC.

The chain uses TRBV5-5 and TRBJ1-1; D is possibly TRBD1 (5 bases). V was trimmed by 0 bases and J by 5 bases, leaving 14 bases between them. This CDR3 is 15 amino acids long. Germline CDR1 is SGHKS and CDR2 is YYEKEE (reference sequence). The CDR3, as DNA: TGTGCCAGCAGCTTGGTTCCAGGGACGATAACTGAAGCTTTCTTT. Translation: CASSLVPGTITEAFF.

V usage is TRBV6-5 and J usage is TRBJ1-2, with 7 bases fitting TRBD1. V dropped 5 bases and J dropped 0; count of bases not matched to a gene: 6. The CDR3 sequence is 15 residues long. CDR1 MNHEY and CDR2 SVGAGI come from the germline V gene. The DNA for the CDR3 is TGTGCCAGCAGTCCACAAGGGACAGCTAACTATGGCTACACCTTC. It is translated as CASSPQGTANYGYTF.

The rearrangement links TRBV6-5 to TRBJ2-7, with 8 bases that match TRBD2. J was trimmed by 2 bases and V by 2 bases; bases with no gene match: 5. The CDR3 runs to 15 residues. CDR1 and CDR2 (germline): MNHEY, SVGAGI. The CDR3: CASSYLTSGTYEQYF. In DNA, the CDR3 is TGTGCCAGCAGTTACCTCACTAGCGGAACCTACGAGCAGTACTTC.

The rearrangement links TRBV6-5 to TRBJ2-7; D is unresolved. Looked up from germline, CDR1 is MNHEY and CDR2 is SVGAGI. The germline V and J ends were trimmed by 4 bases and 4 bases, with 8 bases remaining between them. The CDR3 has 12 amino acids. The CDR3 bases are TGTGCCAGCAGTTCCCTTTTATACGAGCAGTACTTC. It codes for CASSSLLYEQYF.

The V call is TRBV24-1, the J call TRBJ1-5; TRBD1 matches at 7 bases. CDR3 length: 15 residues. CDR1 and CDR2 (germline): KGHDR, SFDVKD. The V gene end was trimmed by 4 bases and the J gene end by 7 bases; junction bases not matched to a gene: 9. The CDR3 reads CATSDSRQGGQPQHF. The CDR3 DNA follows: TGTGCCACCAGTGACTCCCGACAGGGAGGGCAGCCCCAGCATTTT.

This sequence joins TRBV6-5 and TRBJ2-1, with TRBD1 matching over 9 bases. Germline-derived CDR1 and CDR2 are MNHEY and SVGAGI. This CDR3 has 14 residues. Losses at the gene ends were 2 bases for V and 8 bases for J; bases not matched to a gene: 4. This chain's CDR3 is CASSYTTGGHEQFF. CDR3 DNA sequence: TGTGCCAGCAGTTACACGACAGGGGGGCATGAGCAGTTCTTC.

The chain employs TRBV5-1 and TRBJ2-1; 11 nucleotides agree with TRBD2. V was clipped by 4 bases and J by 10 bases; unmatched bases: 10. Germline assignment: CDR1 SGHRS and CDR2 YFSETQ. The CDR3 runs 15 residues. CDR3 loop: CASSDSGGAFNEQFF. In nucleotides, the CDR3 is TGCGCCAGCAGCGATAGCGGGGGGGCCTTTAACGAGCAGTTCTTC.

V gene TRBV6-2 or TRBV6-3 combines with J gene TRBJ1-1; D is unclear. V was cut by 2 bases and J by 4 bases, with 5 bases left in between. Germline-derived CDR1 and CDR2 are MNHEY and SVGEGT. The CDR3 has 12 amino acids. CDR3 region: CASSYGITEAFF. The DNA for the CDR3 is TGTGCCAGCAGTTACGGGATCACTGAAGCTTTCTTT.

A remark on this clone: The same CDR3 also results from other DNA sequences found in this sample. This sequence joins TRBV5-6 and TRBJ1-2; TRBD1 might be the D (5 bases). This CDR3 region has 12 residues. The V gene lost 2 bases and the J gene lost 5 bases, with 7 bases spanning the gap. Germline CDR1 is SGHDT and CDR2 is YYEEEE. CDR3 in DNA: TGTGCCAGCAGCTTATCAGGGTATGGCTACACCTTC. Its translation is CASSLSGYGYTF. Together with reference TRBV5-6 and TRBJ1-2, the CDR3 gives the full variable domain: DAGVTQSPTHLIKTRGQQVTLRCSPKSGHDTVSWYQQALGQGPQFIFQYYEEEERQRGNFPDRFSGHQFPNYSSELNVNALLLGDSALYLCASSLSGYGYTFGSGTRLTVV.

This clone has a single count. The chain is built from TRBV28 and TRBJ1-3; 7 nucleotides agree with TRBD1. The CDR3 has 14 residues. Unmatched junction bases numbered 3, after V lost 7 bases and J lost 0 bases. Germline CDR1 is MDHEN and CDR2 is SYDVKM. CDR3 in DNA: TGTGCCAGCACGGACAGGAGCTCTGGAAACACCATATATTTT. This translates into CASTDRSSGNTIYF.

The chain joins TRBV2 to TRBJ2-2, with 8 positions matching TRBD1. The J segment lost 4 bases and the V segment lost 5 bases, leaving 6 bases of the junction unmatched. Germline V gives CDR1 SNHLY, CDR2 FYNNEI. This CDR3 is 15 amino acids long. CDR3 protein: CASSRTGFVTGELFF. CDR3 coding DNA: TGTGCCAGCAGTCGGACAGGGTTCGTCACCGGGGAGCTGTTTTTT.

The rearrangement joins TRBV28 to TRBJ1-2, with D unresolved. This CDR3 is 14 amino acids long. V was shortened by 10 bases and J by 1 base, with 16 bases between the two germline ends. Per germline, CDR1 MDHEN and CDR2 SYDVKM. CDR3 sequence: CATGNGWDNYGYTF. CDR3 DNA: TGTGCCACCGGCAATGGTTGGGATAACTATGGCTACACCTTC.

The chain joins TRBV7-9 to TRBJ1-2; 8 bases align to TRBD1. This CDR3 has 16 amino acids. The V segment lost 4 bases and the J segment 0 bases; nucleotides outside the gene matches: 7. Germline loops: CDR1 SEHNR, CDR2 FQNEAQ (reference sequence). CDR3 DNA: TGTGCCAGCAGCTCCCAGGGGGCCCTAGCTAACTATGGCTACACCTTC. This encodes CASSSQGALANYGYTF.

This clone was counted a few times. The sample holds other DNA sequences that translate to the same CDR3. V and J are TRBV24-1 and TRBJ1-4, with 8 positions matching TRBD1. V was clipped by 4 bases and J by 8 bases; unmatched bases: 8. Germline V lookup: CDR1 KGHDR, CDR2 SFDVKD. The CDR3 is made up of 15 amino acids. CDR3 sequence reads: CATSDHGQGKEKLFF. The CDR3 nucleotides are TGTGCCACCAGTGACCACGGACAGGGAAAAGAAAAACTGTTTTTT.